Presented here are 28 T cell receptor beta chains from one specimen sequenced in a study of T cells in Graves' hyperthyroidism and ophthalmopathy. It was RNA transcripts that yielded the amplified TCR beta CDR3 regions. The TCR CDR3 first-round RT-PCR relied on the HTBI primer set. In TCRdb, the multiplex PCR reads were re-called with MiXCR into one record per CDR3 protein. Here the sample spans more than 500,000 distinct CDR3 sequences, roughly 15% being singletons. The material sequenced was blood. The receptors were sampled from a woman aged 25-40 years with Graves' ophthalmopathy.

The gene calls are TRBV19 and TRBJ2-2; the match to TRBD1 covers 9 bases. Germline trimming cut 5 bases from V and 8 bases from J; bases unmatched to any gene: 12. The length of the CDR3 is 16 residues. From germline, CDR1 is LNHDA and CDR2 SQIVND (reference sequence). The CDR3 DNA is TGTGCCAGTAGTCCCCGGGACAGGGTACCCCTGGGGGAGCTGTTTTTT. It codes for CASSPRDRVPLGELFF.

This clonotype was recorded many times. This chain joins TRBV5-1 and TRBJ1-1, with 8 bases matching TRBD1. Germline V CDR1 and CDR2: SGHRS, YFSETQ. Losses at the gene ends were 0 bases for V and 8 bases for J; bases not matched to a gene: 6. The CDR3 is made up of 14 amino acids. The CDR3 sequence: CASSLVGQGSEAFF. In nucleotides, the CDR3 is TGCGCCAGCAGCTTGGTCGGACAGGGCTCCGAAGCTTTCTTT. Based on the CDR3 plus reference TRBV5-1 and TRBJ1-1, the full variable domain is KAGVTQTPRYLIKTRGQQVTLSCSPISGHRSVSWYQQTPGQGLQFLFEYFSETQRNKGNFPGRFSGRQFSNSRSEMNVSTLELGDSALYLCASSLVGQGSEAFFGQGTRLTVV.

This rearrangement joins TRBV10-3 to TRBJ2-3; D uncertain. Per the germline V gene, CDR1 is ENHRY and CDR2 is SYGVKD. The ends were cut back, 8 bases at V and 0 bases at J, with 9 bases in the middle. This CDR3 comprises 13 residues. The CDR3 loop reads CAIGLGSTDTQYF. CDR3 bases: TGTGCCATCGGGCTAGGGAGCACAGATACGCAGTATTTT.

This clonotype was counted ten times or more. The rearrangement uses TRBV11-2 and TRBJ2-7, with 8 positions matching TRBD1. The CDR3 extends over 12 amino acids. Germline-derived CDR1 and CDR2 are SGHAT and FQNNGV. V trimming: 5 bases; J trimming: 8 bases; junction bases outside the gene matches: 5. CDR3 nucleotide sequence: TGTGCCAGCAGCCCGGGACAGGTTAAGCAGTACTTC. This sequence encodes CASSPGQVKQYF. Filled out from reference TRBV11-2 and TRBJ2-7, the complete variable domain reads EAGVAQSPRYKIIEKRQSVAFWCNPISGHATLYWYQQILGQGPKLLIQFQNNGVVDDSQLPKDRFSAERLKGVDSTLKIQPAKLEDSAVYLCASSPGQVKQYFGPGTRLTVT.

This rearrangement joins TRBV11-1 to TRBJ1-4; TRBD1 aligns across 7 bases. V lost 5 bases, J lost 8 bases, and 8 bases stayed unmatched. This CDR3 is built from 14 residues. Germline V gene sequence: CDR1 SGHAT, CDR2 FQDESV (reference sequence). CDR3 DNA sequence: TGTGCCAGCAGCCCGGACAGGCTACCGGAAAAACTGTTTTTT. Translation: CASSPDRLPEKLFF.

This clonotype was counted at least ten times. V is TRBV29-1 and J is TRBJ2-5; D is unclear. CDR1 and CDR2 (germline): SQVTM, ANQGSEA. With 3 bases removed from V and 1 base from J, the gap between germline ends came to 9 bases. The CDR3 sequence is 13 residues long. CDR3 protein: CSVDPRSQETQYF. CDR3 nucleotides: TGCAGCGTTGACCCCAGGAGCCAAGAGACCCAGTACTTC.

The table lists this clonotype with a few counts. The V call is TRBV7-9, the J call TRBJ2-3; D could derive from TRBD1 or TRBD2 (5 bases each). Trimming stripped 0 bases from V and 2 bases from J, with 6 bases between. The germline V gene has CDR1 SEHNR and CDR2 FQNEAQ (reference sequence). The CDR3 sequence is 14 residues long. The CDR3 protein is CASSLAGTTDTQYF. The CDR3 nucleotides read TGTGCCAGCAGCTTAGCGGGGACCACAGATACGCAGTATTTT.

The genes are TRBV7-2 and TRBJ2-6, with D possibly TRBD1 on 6 matching bases. The CDR3 is 17 residues long. Trimming removed 6 bases from V and 1 base from J, with 16 bases in between. CDR1 and CDR2 (germline): SGHTA, FQGNSA. CDR3 sequence: CASRVTGRLSGANVLTF. CDR3 nucleotides: TGTGCCAGCAGAGTGACAGGCCGCCTGTCTGGGGCCAACGTCCTGACTTTC.

The V gene is TRBV27, the J gene TRBJ2-7, with 12 positions matching TRBD2. Germline-derived CDR1 and CDR2 are MNHEY and SMNVEV (reference sequence). Germline trimming cut 6 bases from V and 3 bases from J; bases unmatched to any gene: 12. This CDR3 spans 17 amino acids. CDR3 amino acids: CASSLTSGSNDYYEQYF. Written as DNA, the CDR3 is TGTGCCAGCAGCTTGACTAGCGGGAGTAATGACTACTACGAGCAGTACTTC.

In its sample, this clonotype was seen a few times. The chain joins TRBV7-8 to TRBJ2-7; D uncertain. This CDR3 contains 13 residues. Per germline, CDR1 SGHVS and CDR2 FQNEAQ. V was pared by 2 bases and J by 1 base, with 6 bases between. CDR3 sequence reads: CASSLLVSYEQYF. The CDR3, as DNA: TGTGCCAGCAGCTTACTTGTTTCCTACGAGCAGTACTTC.

The chain recombines TRBV5-5 with TRBJ1-1, with a weak D call TRBD1 (5 bases). Germline V lookup: CDR1 SGHKS, CDR2 YYEKEE (reference sequence). The CDR3 consists of 12 residues. V was trimmed by 3 bases and J by 7 bases, leaving 10 bases between them. This CDR3 is CASSSMGGEAFF. DNA of the CDR3: TGTGCCAGCAGCTCGATGGGGGGTGAAGCTTTCTTT.

As to this clonotype: A much larger clone differs by one base, so this may be a read error. The chain carries TRBV6-1 and TRBJ1-2, with D perhaps matching TRBD1 (5 bases). Trimming shortened V by 4 bases and J by 4 bases, and 13 bases separated the two germline ends. Germline CDR1 and CDR2: MNHNS and SASEGT. The CDR3 spans 14 residues. In DNA, the CDR3 is TGTGCCAGCAGTGGGCAGGGCGGGTCCTATGGCTACACCTTC. Its translation is CASSGQGGSYGYTF.

This clonotype was seen a handful of times. This chain uses TRBV6-2 or TRBV6-3 with TRBJ2-1; 7 bases fit TRBD1. The V gene's germline CDR1 is MNHEY and CDR2 SVGEGT. This CDR3 is built from 14 residues. V trimming: 0 bases; J trimming: 13 bases; junction bases outside the gene matches: 9. The CDR3 DNA is TGTGCCAGCAGTTACTCGCAGCAAGGGGGCTTCCAGTTCTTC. It codes for CASSYSQQGGFQFF.

This clonotype showed up many times. The rearrangement links TRBV5-5 to TRBJ2-2; TRBD2 is a possible D gene (6 bases). Germline V lookup: CDR1 SGHKS, CDR2 YYEKEE (reference sequence). This CDR3 has 15 residues. The ends were cut back, 5 bases at V and 3 bases at J, with 14 bases in the middle. The CDR3 reads CASSQRDSHTGELFF. The CDR3 DNA reads TGTGCCAGCAGTCAAAGGGACTCTCACACCGGGGAGCTGTTTTTT.

This clonotype was observed many times. The V and J genes are TRBV20-1 and TRBJ2-1; no definite D call. V lost 1 base, J lost 8 bases, and 12 bases lay in between. Germline lookup yields CDR1 DFQATT and CDR2 SNEGSKA (reference sequence). This CDR3 spans 13 amino acids. DNA for the CDR3: TGCAGTGCTAGAGCACCCCAGGAAGATGAGCAGTTCTTC. As protein: CSARAPQEDEQFF.

This clonotype was counted at least ten times. V usage is TRBV12-3 or TRBV12-4 and J usage is TRBJ1-2; D remains unclear. Trimming cost V 3 bases and J 7 bases, with 18 bases left between them. This CDR3 has 15 amino acids. CDR3 in DNA: TGTGCCAGCAGTTTCTCGGACGCAAGAATGGGTGGCTACACCTTC. This gives the protein CASSFSDARMGGYTF.

In this sample, this clonotype turned up a few times. The V call is TRBV6-1, the J call TRBJ2-6; TRBD1 agrees at 7 bases. The CDR3 is 17 residues long. CDR1 MNHNS and CDR2 SASEGT come from the germline V gene. J lost 0 bases, V lost 5 bases, and 7 bases had no gene match. The CDR3 protein is CASSPQGQHSGANVLTF. DNA for the CDR3: TGTGCCAGCAGTCCCCAGGGACAGCACTCTGGGGCCAACGTCCTGACTTTC.

This clonotype was observed a handful of times. This chain joins TRBV6-2 or TRBV6-3 and TRBJ2-7; 7 positions agree with TRBD2. The CDR3 is 15 residues long. V dropped 6 bases and J dropped 3; count of bases not matched to a gene: 11. Germline V lookup: CDR1 MNHEY, CDR2 SVGEGT. CDR3 sequence (DNA): TGTGCCAGCAGCACCCGGGCCTCTAGCGGCTACGAGCAGTACTTC. It translates to CASSTRASSGYEQYF.

Many counts were recorded for this clonotype. The DNA for the CDR3 is TGTGCCAGCAGCTTATCCGCCGGGGACTACGAGCAGTACTTC. It is translated as CASSLSAGDYEQYF. This chain connects TRBV7-9 to TRBJ2-7, with D possibly TRBD2 on 5 matching bases. The CDR3 length is 14 residues. Trimming shortened V by 2 bases and J by 3 bases, and 11 bases separated the two germline ends. Per the germline V gene, CDR1 is SEHNR and CDR2 is FQNEAQ (reference sequence).

This clonotype has ten or more counts. The chain uses TRBV28 and TRBJ1-1, with 7 bases lining up with TRBD1. The CDR3 length is 17 residues. The V gene's germline CDR1 is MDHEN and CDR2 SYDVKM. With V trimmed by 4 bases and J by 1 base, 12 bases remained unmatched. CDR3 residues: CASSSLRLGQPNTEAFF. In DNA form, the CDR3 reads TGTGCCAGCAGTTCTCTCCGGCTGGGACAGCCGAACACTGAAGCTTTCTTT. The whole variable domain, filled in from reference TRBV28 and TRBJ1-1, reads DVKVTQSSRYLVKRTGEKVFLECVQDMDHENMFWYRQDPGLGLRLIYFSYDVKMKEKGDIPEGYSVSREKKERFSLILESASTNQTSMYLCASSSLRLGQPNTEAFFGQGTRLTVV.

The chain links TRBV6-5 to TRBJ2-1; 9 nucleotides agree with TRBD2. Per germline, CDR1 MNHEY and CDR2 SVGAGI. V was pared by 2 bases and J by 5 bases, with 10 bases of the junction left unmatched. This CDR3 region has 17 residues. DNA for the CDR3: TGTGCCAGCAGTTACGGATTTAGCGGGAGAATCGACAATGAGCAGTTCTTC. Its translation: CASSYGFSGRIDNEQFF.

This clonotype showed up just once. V and J are TRBV28 and TRBJ1-5; D unclear. This CDR3 has 14 residues. The germline CDR1 and CDR2 sequences are MDHEN and SYDVKM. V shed 2 bases and J shed 3 bases, with 8 bases lying between them. CDR3 amino acids: CASSLGVPNQPQHF. As DNA, the CDR3 is TGTGCCAGCAGTTTAGGGGTACCCAATCAGCCCCAGCATTTT.

Many counts were recorded for this clonotype. V is TRBV3-1 and J is TRBJ2-1; D remains ambiguous. Germline CDR1 LGHDT, CDR2 YNNKEL (reference sequence). The CDR3 is made up of 14 amino acids. Between the trimmed V and J ends, which lost 0 bases and 2 bases, there was a span of 5 bases. The CDR3 here is CASSQERPYNEQFF. For the CDR3, the DNA is TGTGCCAGCAGCCAAGAACGACCCTACAATGAGCAGTTCTTC.

The rearrangement joins TRBV20-1 to TRBJ1-2; a weak D match, TRBD1 (5 bases). The germline V gene has CDR1 DFQATT and CDR2 SNEGSKA (reference sequence). The length of the CDR3 is 14 residues. V lost 2 bases, J lost 2 bases, and 12 bases lay in between. The CDR3 DNA follows: TGCAGTGCTAGACCCGACAGCCAAAACTATGGCTACACCTTC. Protein product: CSARPDSQNYGYTF.

This clonotype has a count of ten or more. The genes are TRBV28 and TRBJ1-2; tentative D call: TRBD1 (6 bases). This CDR3 contains 15 residues. Looked up from germline, CDR1 is MDHEN and CDR2 is SYDVKM. The V end lost 2 bases, the J end lost 13 bases, and 23 bases lay between the germline ends. CDR3 coding DNA: TGTGCCAGCAGTTTAGGGGGCCTAGGACAGAGCCTCTCCACCTTC. This sequence encodes CASSLGGLGQSLSTF.

In its sample, this clonotype was seen many times. This chain connects TRBV3-1 to TRBJ2-2; D assignment may be TRBD1 or TRBD2 (5 bases each). This CDR3 comprises 18 residues. V was clipped by 3 bases and J by 0 bases, with 17 bases between them. Germline V gene lookup returns CDR1 LGHDT and CDR2 YNNKEL (reference sequence). The CDR3 nucleotides read TGTGCCAGCAGCCATCACTCGGGGCAGGGTCCGAACACCGGGGAGCTGTTTTTT. Amino acid sequence: CASSHHSGQGPNTGELFF.

This clonotype has a count of ten or more. V usage is TRBV15 and J usage is TRBJ2-3; 14 positions match TRBD2. The length of the CDR3 is 16 residues. The germline gives CDR1 LNHNV, CDR2 YYDKDF (reference sequence). V dropped 1 base and J dropped 5; count of bases not matched to a gene: 2. The CDR3 region is CATSRAGLAGVDTQYF. The DNA for the CDR3 is TGTGCCACCAGCAGAGCGGGACTAGCGGGAGTAGATACGCAGTATTTT.

This clonotype was picked up many times. The rearrangement joins TRBV7-8 to TRBJ2-3; tentative D call: TRBD2 (6 bases). The germline V and J ends were trimmed by 0 bases and 4 bases, with 11 bases remaining between them. The germline CDR1 and CDR2 sequences are SGHVS and FQNEAQ. The CDR3 covers 15 residues. CDR3 in DNA: TGTGCCAGCAGCTTAGCTGGCGGGACCGCAGATACGCAGTATTTT. Translated, it gives CASSLAGGTADTQYF.